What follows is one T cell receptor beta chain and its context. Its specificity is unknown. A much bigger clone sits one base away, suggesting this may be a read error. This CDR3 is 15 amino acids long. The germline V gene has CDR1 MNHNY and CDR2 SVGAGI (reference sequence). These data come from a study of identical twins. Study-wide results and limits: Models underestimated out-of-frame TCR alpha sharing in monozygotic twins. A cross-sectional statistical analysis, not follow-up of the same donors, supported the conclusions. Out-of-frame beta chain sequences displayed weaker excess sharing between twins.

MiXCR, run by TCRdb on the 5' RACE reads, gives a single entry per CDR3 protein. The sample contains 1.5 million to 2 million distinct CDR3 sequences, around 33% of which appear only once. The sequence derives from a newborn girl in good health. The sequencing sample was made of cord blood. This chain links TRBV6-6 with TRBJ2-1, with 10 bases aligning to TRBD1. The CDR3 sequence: CTSSYGDRGYNEQFF. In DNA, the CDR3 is TGTACCAGCAGTTACGGGGACAGGGGCTACAATGAGCAGTTCTTC.